Presented here are 26 T cell receptor beta chains from one specimen sequenced in a study of beta chain features in type 1 diabetes. The isolated RNA, all of it, was reverse transcribed, so expressed TCRB transcripts were what got sequenced. Produced via immunoSEQ multiplex PCR; TCRdb's table is partial and in-frame only. Of some 240,000 clones in the sample, 16% were seen once. Antigens of these TCRs are unknown. Study findings and constraints: Moderately but significantly shorter TCRB CDR3s were found in Type 1 diabetes patients in all four CD4+ subsets.

The material sequenced was naive CD4+ T cells from blood. These receptor sequences come from a man aged 25-40 years with type 1 diabetes.

This chain connects TRBV30 to TRBJ2-3, with 12 bases lining up with TRBD1. V dropped 0 bases and J dropped 4; count of bases not matched to a gene: 5. The CDR3 is 16 amino acids. Germline V gene lookup returns CDR1 GTSNPN and CDR2 SVGIG (reference sequence). The CDR3 DNA sequence: TGTGCCTGGAGTGTACCGAGGGACAGGGGGCCAGATACGCAGTATTTT. This gives the protein CAWSVPRDRGPDTQYF.

This chain joins TRBV7-2 and TRBJ1-6, with D unresolved. CDR3 length equals 14 residues. The germline V and J ends were trimmed by 7 bases and 8 bases, with 15 bases remaining between them. The germline V gene encodes CDR1 SGHTA and CDR2 FQGNSA. The CDR3 coding sequence is TGTGCCAGCAATCAAGCCCAGCCACATTCACCCCTCCACTTT. This gives the protein CASNQAQPHSPLHF.

This clone was counted between two and nine times. The chain joins TRBV28 to TRBJ1-2; D ambiguous. Germline CDR1 and CDR2: MDHEN and SYDVKM. The ends were cut back, 3 bases at V and 1 base at J, with 6 bases in the middle. The CDR3 is 13 amino acids. CDR3 sequence reads: CASSLKVNYGYTF. The CDR3 region has the DNA TGTGCCAGCAGTTTGAAGGTTAACTATGGCTACACCTTC.

This clone was observed a few times. The chain is built from TRBV5-4 and TRBJ2-7; 9 bases agree with TRBD1. The V gene's germline CDR1 is SGHNT and CDR2 YYREEE (reference sequence). This CDR3 has 13 residues. V gave up 4 bases and J gave up 6 bases; unmatched junction bases: 5. CDR3 coding DNA: TGTGCCAGCAGCCTGGGACAGGGATTCGAGCAGTACTTC. It yields the protein CASSLGQGFEQYF.

J is TRBJ2-7 and V is TRBV28; tentatively, D is TRBD2 (5 bases). Germline V gene sequence: CDR1 MDHEN, CDR2 SYDVKM. This CDR3 is built from 14 residues. Between the trimmed V and J ends, which lost 7 bases and 0 bases, there was a span of 13 bases. The CDR3 loop is CASITGSGSYEQYF. The CDR3 nucleotides read TGTGCCAGCATCACGGGAAGTGGCTCCTACGAGCAGTACTTC.

In this sample, this clone turned up a few times. Here the CDR3 DNA reads TGTGCCTGGCAGGGGGCGACCGACGAGCAGTACTTC. Protein sequence: CAWQGATDEQYF. This chain connects TRBV30 to TRBJ2-7, with TRBD1 matching over 8 bases. In germline, CDR1 is GTSNPN, CDR2 SVGIG (reference sequence). J lost 5 bases, V lost 5 bases, and 5 bases had no gene match. This CDR3 is built from 12 residues.

This rearrangement joins TRBV30 to TRBJ2-7; no firm D call. Deletions cut 0 bases from V and 6 bases from J, with 3 bases between. From germline, CDR1 is GTSNPN and CDR2 SVGIG (reference sequence). This CDR3 has 10 amino acids. Here the CDR3 reads CAWSVVEQYF. In nucleotides, the CDR3 is TGTGCCTGGAGTGTTGTCGAGCAGTACTTC.

This clone was observed a handful of times. The chain recombines TRBV6-5 with TRBJ2-1, with D perhaps TRBD1 (5 bases). Germline-derived CDR1 and CDR2 are MNHEY and SVGAGI. The CDR3 is made up of 12 amino acids. V lost 4 bases, J lost 4 bases, and 5 bases lay in between. As DNA, the CDR3 is TGTGCCAGCAGTTCAGGGTACAATGAGCAGTTCTTC. It yields the protein CASSSGYNEQFF.

This chain joins TRBV27 and TRBJ2-4, with TRBD1 identical over 9 bases. Germline loops: CDR1 MNHEY, CDR2 SMNVEV (reference sequence). V dropped 2 bases and J dropped 0; count of bases not matched to a gene: 11. The CDR3 is 19 residues long. The DNA for the CDR3 is TGTGCCAGCAGTTTAAATTCCGTTGGGACAGGGAAAGCCAAAAACATTCAGTACTTC. It translates to CASSLNSVGTGKAKNIQYF.

This clone was recorded a few times. The rearrangement uses TRBV5-4 and TRBJ2-7; 7 bases match TRBD2. CDR3 size: 16 residues. V lost 3 bases, J lost 2 bases, and 11 bases stayed unmatched. Germline V gene sequence: CDR1 SGHNT, CDR2 YYREEE (reference sequence). The CDR3 bases are TGTGCCAGCAGCTCGGGGGGACTGAGGTCCACCTACGAGCAGTACTTC. Amino acids: CASSSGGLRSTYEQYF.

This sequence joins TRBV7-2 and TRBJ1-1, with a weak D call TRBD1 (6 bases). V lost 5 bases to trimming and J lost 4 bases, with 14 bases between them. CDR3 length equals 14 residues. In germline, CDR1 is SGHTA, CDR2 FQGNSA. The CDR3 region has the DNA TGTGCCAGCAGCCCGTGGGGACAATTCACTGAAGCTTTCTTT. As protein: CASSPWGQFTEAFF.

This clone was counted between two and nine times. The chain has TRBV7-9 and TRBJ2-1; D gene unclear. Trimming took off 0 bases at V and 8 bases at J, with 11 bases between the two ends. The CDR3 runs 14 residues. Germline V gene sequence: CDR1 SEHNR, CDR2 FQNEAQ (reference sequence). Here the CDR3 DNA reads TGTGCCAGCAGCTTAGCTCAACTGTCGGATGAGCAGTTCTTC. As protein: CASSLAQLSDEQFF.

The genes are TRBV7-9 and TRBJ1-4; D is unclear. CDR3 length equals 14 residues. Trimming shortened V by 4 bases and J by 2 bases, and 8 bases separated the two germline ends. The germline V gene has CDR1 SEHNR and CDR2 FQNEAQ (reference sequence). The CDR3 is CASSSLGTNEKLFF. CDR3 bases: TGTGCCAGCAGCTCGCTCGGGACTAATGAAAAACTGTTTTTT.

The chain joins TRBV5-4 to TRBJ2-1, with unresolved D. Germline-derived CDR1 and CDR2 are SGHNT and YYREEE (reference sequence). The CDR3 contains 12 residues. With 2 bases removed from V and 5 bases from J, the gap between germline ends came to 5 bases. CDR3 in amino acids: CASSFRDNEQFF. The CDR3 DNA reads as TGTGCCAGCAGCTTCCGGGACAATGAGCAGTTCTTC. Using reference TRBV5-4 and TRBJ2-1 for the parts outside the CDR3, the full variable domain is ETGVTQSPTHLIKTRGQQVTLRCSSQSGHNTVSWYQQALGQGPQFIFQYYREEENGRGNFPPRFSGLQFPNYSSELNVNALELDDSALYLCASSFRDNEQFFGPGTRLTVL.

This rearrangement joins TRBV7-2 to TRBJ2-3, with 8 bases matching TRBD2. V was clipped by 5 bases and J by 1 base; unmatched bases: 5. Germline CDR1 SGHTA, CDR2 FQGNSA. This CDR3 has 15 residues. The CDR3 is CASSLSGTRTDTQYF. The CDR3 bases are TGTGCCAGCAGCCTTAGCGGGACTCGCACAGATACGCAGTATTTT.

The sample holds a few counts of this clone. V and J are TRBV10-2 and TRBJ2-2; TRBD2 aligns across 9 bases. Germline V gene sequence: CDR1 WSHSY, CDR2 SAAADI. The J segment lost 5 bases and the V segment lost 7 bases, leaving 14 bases of the junction unmatched. The CDR3 is made up of 17 amino acids. The CDR3 is CASNPELAGLGTGELFF. Written as DNA, the CDR3 is TGCGCCAGCAACCCCGAGCTAGCGGGACTAGGAACCGGGGAGCTGTTTTTT.

The chain combines TRBV14 with TRBJ1-5; D not certain. V lost 4 bases, J lost 6 bases, and 10 bases lay in between. Germline CDR1 and CDR2: SGHDN and FVKESK. The CDR3 loop spans 13 amino acids. The CDR3 protein is CASSPQEGQPQHF. In DNA, the CDR3 is TGTGCCAGCAGCCCCCAGGAGGGTCAGCCCCAGCATTTT.

This clone has a handful of counts. J is TRBJ2-7 and V is TRBV29-1, with TRBD1 as a possible D gene (6 bases). Trimming pared 6 bases from V and 0 bases from J, leaving 15 bases between. This CDR3 is built from 14 residues. CDR1 is SQVTM and CDR2 is ANQGSEA in the germline V gene. The CDR3 DNA sequence: TGCAGCGTCAGGGGCCAGAATTACTCCTACGAGCAGTACTTC. Protein sequence: CSVRGQNYSYEQYF.

The J gene is TRBJ2-1, the V gene TRBV7-3; 12 bases are a match to TRBD2. Germline V gene lookup returns CDR1 SGHTA and CDR2 FQGTGA. V lost 5 bases to trimming and J lost 6 bases; unmatched junction nucleotides: 11. The CDR3 spans 17 residues. The CDR3 loop is CASSPDLAGGSSNEQFF. In nucleotides, the CDR3 is TGTGCCAGCAGCCCAGACCTAGCGGGAGGGTCCAGCAATGAGCAGTTCTTC. Full variable domain (rest looked up from reference TRBV7-3 and TRBJ2-1): GAGVSQTPSNKVTEKGKYVELRCDPISGHTALYWYRQSLGQGPEFLIYFQGTGAADDSGLPNDRFFAVRPEGSVSTLKIQRTERGDSAVYLCASSPDLAGGSSNEQFFGPGTRLTVL.

This clone was recorded a few times. The V call is TRBV4-2, the J call TRBJ2-3; 8 bases align to TRBD1. The germline V gene has CDR1 LGHNA and CDR2 YNFKEQ. This CDR3 comprises 17 residues. Trimming took 1 base from V and 1 from J; bases not matched to a gene: 7. CDR3 residues: CASSQGNWGQGTDTQYF. DNA of the CDR3: TGTGCCAGCAGCCAAGGGAATTGGGGACAGGGCACAGATACGCAGTATTTT.

This chain links TRBV7-2 with TRBJ2-7, with 10 positions matching TRBD2. V lost 4 bases and J lost 5; bases outside the gene matches: 11. Looked up from germline, CDR1 is SGHTA and CDR2 is FQGNSA. The CDR3 sequence is 16 residues long. CDR3 loop: CASSSSQLAGGNEQYF. In DNA form, the CDR3 reads TGTGCCAGCAGCTCCTCCCAATTAGCGGGAGGCAACGAGCAGTACTTC. The whole variable domain, remainder taken from reference TRBV7-2 and TRBJ2-7, is GAGVSQSPSNKVTEKGKDVELRCDPISGHTALYWYRQSLGQGLEFLIYFQGNSAPDKSGLPSDRFSAERTGGSVSTLTIQRTQQEDSAVYLCASSSSQLAGGNEQYFGPGTRLTVT.

This clone was seen a few times. The chain recombines TRBV6-5 with TRBJ2-7; TRBD1 matches 9 bases. This CDR3 has 14 residues. V shed 2 bases and J 3 bases; nucleotides not matched to a gene: 2. The germline CDR1 and CDR2 sequences are MNHEY and SVGAGI. CDR3 in amino acids: CASSYRDRDYEQYF. CDR3 coding DNA: TGTGCCAGCAGTTACCGGGACAGGGACTACGAGCAGTACTTC.

The V gene is TRBV29-1, the J gene TRBJ2-3; D unresolved. V lost 6 bases, J lost 0 bases, and 13 bases lay in between. Germline CDR1 and CDR2: SQVTM and ANQGSEA. The CDR3 has 14 amino acids. This CDR3 is CSVGRTTSTDTQYF. DNA of the CDR3: TGCAGCGTAGGACGGACCACTAGCACAGATACGCAGTATTTT.

V gene TRBV4-3 combines with J gene TRBJ2-7, with 11 bases matching TRBD1. This CDR3 comprises 17 residues. Germline trimming cut 2 bases from V and 6 bases from J; bases unmatched to any gene: 12. Per the germline V gene, CDR1 is LGHNA and CDR2 is YSLEER. CDR3 protein: CASSQFHRDRGSREQYF. In DNA, the CDR3 is TGCGCCAGCAGCCAATTCCACCGGGACAGGGGGAGCCGCGAGCAGTACTTC.

The chain uses TRBV27 and TRBJ2-1; no reliable D call. The CDR3 loop spans 14 amino acids. Germline values: CDR1 MNHEY, CDR2 SMNVEV (reference sequence). V was trimmed by 4 bases and J by 9 bases, leaving 16 bases between them. For the CDR3, the DNA is TGTGCCAGCAGTTCTGCGGCGCTGAGTCGTGAGCAGTTCTTC. It translates to CASSSAALSREQFF.

This clone has more than one count but fewer than ten. The J gene is TRBJ2-7, the V gene TRBV25-1; D may correspond to TRBD1 or TRBD2 (6 bases each). Per germline, CDR1 MGHDK and CDR2 SYGVNS. The CDR3 runs 14 residues. V was cut by 6 bases and J by 3 bases, with 15 bases left in between. CDR3 sequence: CASSLGGQVYEQYF. The CDR3 nucleotides read TGTGCCAGCAGCCTAGGGGGGCAAGTCTACGAGCAGTACTTC.